This T cell receptor (beta chain) was sequenced during a study of blood T cell repertoires in COVID-19. Study background: COVID-19 samples from acute and convalescent phases originated in the United States, Italy and Spain.

Per the original data handling: For nucleated cells, counts were estimated from reference gene primer amplification. The data were produced by immunoSEQ multiplex PCR, yet TCRdb's version contains in-frame clones alone and is incomplete. Clone size and the V and J calls come from that table; the DNA yielded D and trimming. This sample has roughly 140,000 clones; roughly 77% occur once, and the top ten carry 4.2%. Germline lookup yields CDR1 KGHSH and CDR2 LQKENI. This CDR3 comprises 12 residues. V lost 5 bases, J lost 3 bases, and 7 bases lay in between. Material for sequencing was peripheral blood. The TCR comes from a man aged 60 to 69 with acute or convalescent COVID-19. The chain combines TRBV18 with TRBJ2-5; D may be TRBD1 (6 bases). The CDR3 reads CASSEGEETQYF. The CDR3 DNA reads as TGTGCCAGCTCAGAGGGGGAAGAGACCCAGTACTTC. The variable domain in full, with the rest retrieved from reference TRBV18 and TRBJ2-5, is NAGVMQNPRHLVRRRGQEARLRCSPMKGHSHVYWYRQLPEEGLKFMVYLQKENIIDESGMPKERFSAEFPKEGPSILRIQQVVRGDSAAYFCASSEGEETQYFGPGTRLLVL.